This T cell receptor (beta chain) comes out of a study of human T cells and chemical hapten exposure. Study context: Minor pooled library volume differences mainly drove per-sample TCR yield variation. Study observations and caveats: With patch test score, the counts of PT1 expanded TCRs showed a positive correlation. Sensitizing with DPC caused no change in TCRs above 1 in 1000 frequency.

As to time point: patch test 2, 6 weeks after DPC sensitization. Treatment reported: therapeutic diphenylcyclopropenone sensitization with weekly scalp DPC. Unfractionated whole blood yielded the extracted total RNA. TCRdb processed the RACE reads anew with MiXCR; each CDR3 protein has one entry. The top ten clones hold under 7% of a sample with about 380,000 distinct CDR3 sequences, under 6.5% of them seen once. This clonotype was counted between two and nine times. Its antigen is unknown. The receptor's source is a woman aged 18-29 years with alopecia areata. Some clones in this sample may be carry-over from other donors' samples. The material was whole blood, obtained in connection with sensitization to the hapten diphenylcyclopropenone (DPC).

The CDR3 is CASSLMGHTEAFF. In DNA form, the CDR3 reads TGTGCCAGCAGCTTAATGGGGCACACTGAAGCTTTCTTT. The rearrangement joins TRBV7-3 to TRBJ1-1, with D maybe TRBD1 (5 bases). CDR3 length: 13 residues. Germline CDR1 SGHTA, CDR2 FQGTGA. Deletions cut 1 base from V and 3 bases from J, with 6 bases between.